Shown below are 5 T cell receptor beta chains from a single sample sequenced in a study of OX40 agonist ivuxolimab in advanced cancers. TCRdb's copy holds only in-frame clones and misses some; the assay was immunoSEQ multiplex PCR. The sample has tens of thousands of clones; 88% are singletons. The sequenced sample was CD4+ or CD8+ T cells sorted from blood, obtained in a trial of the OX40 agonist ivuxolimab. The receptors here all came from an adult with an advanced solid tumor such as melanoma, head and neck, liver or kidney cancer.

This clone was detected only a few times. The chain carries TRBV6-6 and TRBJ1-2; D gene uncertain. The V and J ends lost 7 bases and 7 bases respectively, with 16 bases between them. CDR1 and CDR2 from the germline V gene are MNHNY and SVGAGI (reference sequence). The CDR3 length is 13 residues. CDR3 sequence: CASNLKRGFGYTF. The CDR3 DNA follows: TGTGCCAGCAACCTTAAGAGAGGTTTTGGCTACACCTTC.

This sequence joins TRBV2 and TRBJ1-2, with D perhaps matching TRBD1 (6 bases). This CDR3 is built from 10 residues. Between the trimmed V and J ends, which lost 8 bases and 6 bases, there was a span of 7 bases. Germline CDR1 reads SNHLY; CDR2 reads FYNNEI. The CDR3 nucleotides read TGTGCCAGCGCAGGGGATGGCTACACCTTC. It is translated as CASAGDGYTF.

CDR3 region: CASSIDRSLAGALSSYNEQFF. The CDR3 bases are TGTGCCAGTAGTATAGATCGAAGTCTAGCGGGGGCACTGAGCTCCTACAATGAGCAGTTCTTC. The V call is TRBV19, the J call TRBJ2-1; 10 bases line up with TRBD2. This CDR3 spans 21 amino acids. CDR1 and CDR2 from the germline V gene are LNHDA and SQIVND (reference sequence). After removal of 0 bases from V and 0 bases from J, the junction contained 14 bases not matched to a gene.

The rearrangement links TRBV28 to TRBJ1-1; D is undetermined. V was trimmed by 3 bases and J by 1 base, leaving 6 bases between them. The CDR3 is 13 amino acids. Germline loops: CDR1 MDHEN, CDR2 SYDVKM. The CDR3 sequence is CASSFQENTEAFF. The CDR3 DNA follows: TGTGCCAGCAGTTTTCAGGAGAACACTGAAGCTTTCTTT.

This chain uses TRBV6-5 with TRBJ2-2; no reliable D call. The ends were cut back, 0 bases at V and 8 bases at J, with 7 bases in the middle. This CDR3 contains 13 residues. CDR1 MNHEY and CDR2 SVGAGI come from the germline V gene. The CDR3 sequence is CASSYSGFGELFF. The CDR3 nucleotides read TGTGCCAGCAGTTACTCAGGGTTTGGGGAGCTGTTTTTT.